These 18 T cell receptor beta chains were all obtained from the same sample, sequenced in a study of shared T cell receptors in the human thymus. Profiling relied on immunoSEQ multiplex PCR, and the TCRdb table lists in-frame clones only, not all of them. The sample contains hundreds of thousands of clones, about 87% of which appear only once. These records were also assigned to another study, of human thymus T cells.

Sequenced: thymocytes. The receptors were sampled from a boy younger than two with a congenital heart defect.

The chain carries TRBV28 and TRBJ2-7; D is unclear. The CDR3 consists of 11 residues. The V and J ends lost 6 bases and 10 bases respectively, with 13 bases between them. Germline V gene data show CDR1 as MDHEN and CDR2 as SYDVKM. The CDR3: CASSPNFLQYF. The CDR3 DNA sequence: TGTGCCAGCAGCCCGAACTTTCTACAGTACTTC.

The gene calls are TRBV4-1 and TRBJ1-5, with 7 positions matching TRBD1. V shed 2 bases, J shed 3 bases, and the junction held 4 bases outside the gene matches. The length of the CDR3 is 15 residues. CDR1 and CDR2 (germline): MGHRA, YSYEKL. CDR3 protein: CASSQSTGNNQPQHF. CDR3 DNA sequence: TGCGCCAGCAGCCAATCGACAGGGAACAATCAGCCCCAGCATTTT.

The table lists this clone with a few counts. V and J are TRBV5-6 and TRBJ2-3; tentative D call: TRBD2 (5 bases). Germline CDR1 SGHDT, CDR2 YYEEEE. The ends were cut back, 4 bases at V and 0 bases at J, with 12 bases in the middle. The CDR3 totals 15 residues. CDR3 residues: CASSGLRNSTDTQYF. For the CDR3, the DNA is TGTGCCAGCAGCGGACTCAGAAATAGCACAGATACGCAGTATTTT.

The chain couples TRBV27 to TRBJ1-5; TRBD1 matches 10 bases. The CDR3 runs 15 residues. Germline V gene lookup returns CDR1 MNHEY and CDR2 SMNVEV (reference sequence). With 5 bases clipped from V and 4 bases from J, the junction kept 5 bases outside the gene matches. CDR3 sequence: CASSTLGQGNQPQHF. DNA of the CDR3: TGTGCCAGCAGTACGCTGGGACAGGGGAATCAGCCCCAGCATTTT.

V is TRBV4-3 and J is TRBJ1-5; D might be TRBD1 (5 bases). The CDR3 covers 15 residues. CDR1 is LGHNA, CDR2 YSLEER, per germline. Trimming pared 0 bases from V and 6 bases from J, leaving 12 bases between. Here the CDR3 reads CASSQEVAGPQPQHF. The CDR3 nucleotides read TGCGCCAGCAGCCAAGAAGTGGCAGGGCCTCAGCCCCAGCATTTT.

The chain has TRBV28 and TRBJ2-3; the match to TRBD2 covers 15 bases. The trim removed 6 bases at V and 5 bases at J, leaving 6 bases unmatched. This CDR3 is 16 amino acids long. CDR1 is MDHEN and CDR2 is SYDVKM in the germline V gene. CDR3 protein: CASRRTGLAGGDTQYF. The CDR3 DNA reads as TGTGCCAGCAGACGCACGGGACTAGCGGGGGGAGATACGCAGTATTTT.

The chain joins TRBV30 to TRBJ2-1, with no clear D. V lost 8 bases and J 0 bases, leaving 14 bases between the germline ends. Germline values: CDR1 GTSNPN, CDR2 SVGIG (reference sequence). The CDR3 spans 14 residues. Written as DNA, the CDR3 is TGTGCCGGAACAGACCTCCTCTCCTACAATGAGCAGTTCTTC. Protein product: CAGTDLLSYNEQFF.

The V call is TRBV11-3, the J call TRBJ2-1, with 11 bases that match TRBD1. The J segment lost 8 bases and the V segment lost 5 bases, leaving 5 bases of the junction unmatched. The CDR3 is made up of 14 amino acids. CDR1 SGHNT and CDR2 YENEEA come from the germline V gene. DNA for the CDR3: TGTGCCAGCAGCACCGGACAGGGGGCCGATGAGCAGTTCTTC. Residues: CASSTGQGADEQFF.

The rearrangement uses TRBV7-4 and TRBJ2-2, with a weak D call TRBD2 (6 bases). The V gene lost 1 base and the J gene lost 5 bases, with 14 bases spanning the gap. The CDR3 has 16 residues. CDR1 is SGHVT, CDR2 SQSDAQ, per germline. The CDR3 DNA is TGTGCCAGCAGCTTAGAAGACGGGAGAGGAACCGGGGAGCTGTTTTTT. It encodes CASSLEDGRGTGELFF.

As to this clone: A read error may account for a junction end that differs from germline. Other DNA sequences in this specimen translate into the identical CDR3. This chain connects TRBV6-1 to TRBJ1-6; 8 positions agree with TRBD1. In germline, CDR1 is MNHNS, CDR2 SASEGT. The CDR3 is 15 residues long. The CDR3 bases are TGTGCCAGCAGTTTACCAGGGGGCGGGAATTCCCCCCTCCACTTT. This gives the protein CASSLPGGGNSPLHF.

In nucleotides, the CDR3 is TGTGCCAGCACGCTAGTTGGCACAGATACGCAGTATTTT. Its protein product is CASTLVGTDTQYF. The J gene is TRBJ2-3, the V gene TRBV2; no clear D. CDR1 is SNHLY and CDR2 is FYNNEI in the germline V gene. Trimming pared 7 bases from V and 1 base from J, leaving 9 bases between. The length of the CDR3 is 13 residues.

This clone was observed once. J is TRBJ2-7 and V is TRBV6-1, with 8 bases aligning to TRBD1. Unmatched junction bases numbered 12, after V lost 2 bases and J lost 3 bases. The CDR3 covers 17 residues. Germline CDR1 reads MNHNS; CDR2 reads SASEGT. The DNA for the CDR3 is TGTGCCAGCAGTGAAACTGCGACAGGGGAGGACTACTACGAGCAGTACTTC. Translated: CASSETATGEDYYEQYF.

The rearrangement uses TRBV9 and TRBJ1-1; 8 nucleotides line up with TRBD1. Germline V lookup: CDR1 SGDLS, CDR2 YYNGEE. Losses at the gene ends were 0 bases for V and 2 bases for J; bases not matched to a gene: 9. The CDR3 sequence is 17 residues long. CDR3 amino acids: CASSVETGDYLNTEAFF. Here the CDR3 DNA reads TGTGCCAGCAGCGTAGAGACAGGGGACTACCTAAACACTGAAGCTTTCTTT.

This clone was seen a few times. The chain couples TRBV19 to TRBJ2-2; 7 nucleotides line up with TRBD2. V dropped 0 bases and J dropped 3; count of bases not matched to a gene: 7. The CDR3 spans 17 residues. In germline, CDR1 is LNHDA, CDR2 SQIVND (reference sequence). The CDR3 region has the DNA TGTGCCAGTAGTATAGATGGGGCGGGAGCCCACACCGGGGAGCTGTTTTTT. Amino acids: CASSIDGAGAHTGELFF.

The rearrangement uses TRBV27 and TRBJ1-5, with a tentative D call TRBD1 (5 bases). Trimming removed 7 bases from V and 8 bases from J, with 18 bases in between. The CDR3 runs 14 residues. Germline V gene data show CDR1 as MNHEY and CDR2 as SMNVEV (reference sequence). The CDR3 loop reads CASKGWGPEKPQHF. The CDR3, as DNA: TGTGCCAGCAAGGGGTGGGGCCCGGAAAAGCCCCAGCATTTT.

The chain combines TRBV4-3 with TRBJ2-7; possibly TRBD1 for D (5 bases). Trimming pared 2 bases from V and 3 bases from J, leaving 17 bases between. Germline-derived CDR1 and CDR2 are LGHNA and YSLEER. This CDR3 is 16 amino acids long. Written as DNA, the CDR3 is TGCGCCAGCAGCCAAAGACTCGGACATGGCCTCTACGAGCAGTACTTC. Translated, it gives CASSQRLGHGLYEQYF.

The CDR3 sequence is CASTEQGMNTEAFF. The CDR3 DNA is TGTGCCTCCACAGAACAGGGGATGAACACTGAAGCTTTCTTT. The V and J genes are TRBV30 and TRBJ1-1, with 7 bases fitting TRBD1. The germline gives CDR1 GTSNPN, CDR2 SVGIG (reference sequence). V shed 7 bases, J shed 0 bases, and the junction held 8 bases outside the gene matches. The CDR3 totals 14 residues.

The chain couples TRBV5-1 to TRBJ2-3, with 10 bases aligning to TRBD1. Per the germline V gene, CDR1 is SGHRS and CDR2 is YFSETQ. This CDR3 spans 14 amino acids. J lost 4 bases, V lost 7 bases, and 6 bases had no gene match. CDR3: CASYRDRGPDTQYF. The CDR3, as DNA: TGCGCCAGCTACCGGGACAGGGGTCCAGATACGCAGTATTTT.